Presented here are 28 T cell receptor beta chains from one specimen sequenced in a study of read filtering for tumor transcriptome and immune sequencing. From approximately 400 ng of RNA, a library with molecular barcoded alpha/delta and beta/gamma adaptors was made. TCRdb independently ran MiXCR on the reads; one entry per CDR3 protein. This table has about 86,000 distinct CDR3 sequences, roughly an eighth appearing once. Sequences were obtained from a population of CD138-negative cells sorted from bone marrow. The receptors were sampled from a donor older than 35 with multiple myeloma.

This clonotype was counted ten times or more. The rearrangement links TRBV2 to TRBJ1-4; D gene ambiguous. Trimming took 7 bases from V and 6 from J, leaving 12 bases between them. There are 13 residues in the CDR3. CDR1 SNHLY and CDR2 FYNNEI come from the germline V gene. This chain's CDR3 is CASINPGDEKLFF. The CDR3 coding sequence is TGTGCCAGCATCAACCCCGGGGATGAAAAACTGTTTTTT.

This clonotype was counted at least ten times. The CDR3 loop reads CASSPRLAGGSTYNEQFF. CDR3 in DNA: TGCGCCAGCAGCCCGAGACTAGCGGGAGGTTCAACCTACAATGAGCAGTTCTTC. This chain links TRBV5-1 with TRBJ2-1; 13 bases are a match to TRBD2. Trimming at V came to 4 bases and at J to 2 bases, leaving 9 bases not matched to a gene. This CDR3 contains 18 residues. CDR1 and CDR2 from the germline V gene are SGHRS and YFSETQ.

This clonotype was detected many times. The CDR3 coding sequence is TGCAGCGTCCCCGCGACGGACATAGAGACCCAGTACTTC. It yields the protein CSVPATDIETQYF. The J gene is TRBJ2-5, the V gene TRBV29-1, with D possibly TRBD1 on 5 matching bases. Germline V gives CDR1 SQVTM, CDR2 ANQGSEA. V was shortened by 6 bases and J by 4 bases, with 15 bases between the two germline ends. The CDR3 runs to 13 residues.

This clonotype was recorded many times. This chain links TRBV11-2 with TRBJ2-1; D remains ambiguous. This CDR3 spans 14 amino acids. Trimming left V 2 bases short and J 5 bases short, with 10 bases between. Looked up from germline, CDR1 is SGHAT and CDR2 is FQNNGV. Written as DNA, the CDR3 is TGTGCCAGCAGCTTAATGTTTCAGAACAATGAGCAGTTCTTC. This translates into CASSLMFQNNEQFF.

This clonotype was detected ten times or more. The chain recombines TRBV11-3 with TRBJ1-1, with D maybe TRBD1 (6 bases). The V gene lost 0 bases and the J gene lost 7 bases, with 15 bases spanning the gap. Germline V gives CDR1 SGHNT, CDR2 YENEEA. This CDR3 region has 15 residues. CDR3 in DNA: TGTGCCAGCAGCTTAGAAGGGGGGGGAAGAGGTGAAGCTTTCTTT. Its translation is CASSLEGGGRGEAFF.

This clonotype was detected many times. The chain couples TRBV4-1 to TRBJ2-2; D may be TRBD2 (5 bases). V dropped 4 bases and J dropped 1 base, with 22 bases sitting between them. This CDR3 spans 19 amino acids. Germline V gene data show CDR1 as MGHRA and CDR2 as YSYEKL. The CDR3 protein is CASSRQGPSGSGNTGELFF. The CDR3 DNA is TGCGCCAGCAGCCGGCAAGGACCGTCGGGGTCAGGGAACACCGGGGAGCTGTTTTTT.

This clonotype was seen a handful of times. One base away lies a much larger clone, so this may be a sequencing read error. Because it lacks the conserved phenylalanine or tryptophan at the end, this CDR3 is likely a read error. The chain links TRBV3-1 to TRBJ2-7, with 8 bases fitting TRBD1. V shed 4 bases, J shed 3 bases, and the junction held 8 bases outside the gene matches. The CDR3 extends over 15 amino acids. The germline V gene encodes CDR1 LGHDT and CDR2 YNNKEL (reference sequence). CDR3 sequence: CASSPGQGWDYEQYI. CDR3 coding DNA: TGTGCCAGCAGCCCAGGACAGGGATGGGACTACGAGCAGTACATC.

This clonotype was counted many times. This chain links TRBV6-2 or TRBV6-3 with TRBJ2-2; D not certain. Germline CDR1 and CDR2: MNHEY and SVGEGT. V lost 1 base, J lost 5 bases, and 11 bases lay in between. CDR3 length: 15 residues. The CDR3 region has the DNA TGTGCCAGCAGTTACTTGGGCCCGTTGACCGGGGAGCTGTTTTTT. Its translation: CASSYLGPLTGELFF.

This clonotype was counted many times. The chain joins TRBV7-6 to TRBJ2-5; no clear D gene. The germline gives CDR1 SGHVS, CDR2 FNYEAQ. The V and J ends lost 5 bases and 2 bases respectively, with 12 bases between them. This CDR3 has 14 amino acids. CDR3 loop: CASSLGRSQETQYF. CDR3 in DNA: TGTGCCAGCAGCCTCGGACGGTCACAAGAGACCCAGTACTTC.

This clonotype showed up just a few times. The V and J genes are TRBV19 and TRBJ1-5, with TRBD1 matching over 7 bases. The V segment lost 3 bases and the J segment 0 bases; nucleotides outside the gene matches: 5. Germline-derived CDR1 and CDR2 are LNHDA and SQIVND (reference sequence). This CDR3 contains 16 residues. The CDR3: CASSMPDRASNQPQHF. CDR3 nucleotide sequence: TGTGCCAGTAGTATGCCCGACAGGGCTAGCAATCAGCCCCAGCATTTT.

This clonotype turned up a few times. The chain has TRBV5-4 and TRBJ2-4; tentatively, D is TRBD1 or TRBD2 (7 bases each). Germline-derived CDR1 and CDR2 are SGHNT and YYREEE (reference sequence). V lost 4 bases and J lost 8, with 16 bases in between. The CDR3 consists of 14 residues. The CDR3 region has the DNA TGTGCCAGCAGCGACAGGGCCGGGGGGTACATTCAGTACTTC. Amino acid sequence: CASSDRAGGYIQYF.

The table lists this clonotype with many counts. One end of the junction does not line up with germline, which may come from a read error. J is TRBJ2-1 and V is TRBV6-6; TRBD2 aligns across 9 bases. CDR3 length: 13 residues. The V gene's germline CDR1 is MNHNY and CDR2 SVGAGI (reference sequence). Here the CDR3 DNA reads TGTGCCAGTACTAGCGGGTGGGGCAATGAGCATTTCTTC. This sequence encodes CASTSGWGNEHFF.

In regard to this clonotype: It is likely a read error, because the conserved phenylalanine at the end of the CDR3 is missing. This chain joins TRBV12-3 or TRBV12-4 and TRBJ1-1, with D uncertain. Trimming removed 2 bases at V and 1 base at J, with 5 bases between. The CDR3 consists of 13 residues. The CDR3 here is CASSLSENTEAFL. In DNA form, the CDR3 reads TGTGCCAGCAGTTTATCGGAGAACACTGAAGCTTTCCTT.

This clonotype has a handful of counts. In DNA, the CDR3 is TGTGCCACCTTCTTCATAGGTGAGGAGCTGTTTTTT. This translates into CATFFIGEELFF. The V call is TRBV7-8, the J call TRBJ2-2; no definite D call. Deletions cut 10 bases from V and 10 bases from J, with 16 bases between. The V gene's germline CDR1 is SGHVS and CDR2 FQNEAQ. This CDR3 is built from 12 residues.

This clonotype was observed at least ten times. The V call is TRBV20-1, the J call TRBJ2-5; D gene uncertain. Trimming took off 6 bases at V and 3 bases at J, with 17 bases between the two ends. Per the germline V gene, CDR1 is DFQATT and CDR2 is SNEGSKA (reference sequence). The CDR3 consists of 14 residues. The CDR3 nucleotides read TGCAGTGCCATACTGGCGACGCACAAAGAGACCCAGTACTTC. Its translation: CSAILATHKETQYF.

The table lists this clonotype with many counts. This chain links TRBV27 with TRBJ2-2; D may be TRBD1 or TRBD2 (5 bases each). Germline CDR1 and CDR2: MNHEY and SMNVEV (reference sequence). Trimming cost V 5 bases and J 5 bases, with 18 bases left between them. The CDR3 has 16 amino acids. DNA for the CDR3: TGTGCCAGCAGTATGTGGGACGCGCTAGGGACCGGGGAGCTGTTTTTT. Its translation is CASSMWDALGTGELFF.

In its sample, this clonotype was seen a few times. The chain couples TRBV6-6 to TRBJ2-7, with TRBD1 matching 9 bases. Germline-derived CDR1 and CDR2 are MNHNY and SVGAGI (reference sequence). The length of the CDR3 is 14 residues. V dropped 6 bases and J dropped 6; count of bases not matched to a gene: 9. DNA of the CDR3: TGTGCCAGCAGGACGGGACAGGGTTTCGCCGAGCAGTACTTC. Its protein product is CASRTGQGFAEQYF.

This clonotype was observed at least ten times. The J gene is TRBJ2-1, the V gene TRBV15; possible D gene TRBD2, 5 bases. Deletions cut 4 bases from V and 7 bases from J, with 17 bases between. The CDR3 contains 15 residues. CDR1 is LNHNV, CDR2 YYDKDF, per germline (reference sequence). CDR3 sequence (DNA): TGTGCCACCAGCACCTCCCTGTCTACGGGGAATGAGCAGTTCTTC. Translated, it gives CATSTSLSTGNEQFF.

In this sample, this clonotype turned up many times. The rearrangement links TRBV7-9 to TRBJ2-7; D may be TRBD1 or TRBD2 (6 bases each). Germline CDR1 and CDR2: SEHNR and FQNEAQ (reference sequence). V gave up 1 base and J gave up 6 bases, with 19 bases separating them. This CDR3 has 16 amino acids. The CDR3 coding sequence is TGTGCCAGCAGCTTAGACGGGGGCTGGTTATCAGGCGAGCAGTACTTC. Translated, it gives CASSLDGGWLSGEQYF.

V gene TRBV7-9 combines with J gene TRBJ2-5; the match to TRBD2 covers 12 bases. The V and J ends lost 5 bases and 4 bases, in that order; junction bases with no gene match: 11. Germline lookup yields CDR1 SEHNR and CDR2 FQNEAQ (reference sequence). The CDR3 is made up of 17 amino acids. In DNA form, the CDR3 reads TGTGCCAGCAGCAGCAGACTAGCGGGAGCGATCGGAGAGACCCAGTACTTC. Amino acid sequence: CASSSRLAGAIGETQYF.

This clonotype has a count of ten or more. The chain is built from TRBV7-2 and TRBJ2-1; unclear D gene. This CDR3 contains 15 residues. Germline values: CDR1 SGHTA, CDR2 FQGNSA. V lost 4 bases, J lost 8 bases, and 18 bases lay in between. For the CDR3, the DNA is TGTGCCAGCAGCTACTACACCCCCGGAGTAGATGAGCAGTTCTTC. Translation gives CASSYYTPGVDEQFF.

About this clonotype itself: A much more abundant neighbour one base away suggests this may be a read error. Without the conserved terminal phenylalanine or tryptophan, this CDR3 likely stems from a read error. The chain has TRBV28 and TRBJ2-5; tentative D call: TRBD2 (5 bases). This CDR3 region has 13 residues. The V and J ends lost 4 bases and 5 bases respectively, with 11 bases between them. From germline, CDR1 is MDHEN and CDR2 SYDVKM. CDR3 in amino acids: CASSSGSRETQYS. CDR3 nucleotides: TGTGCCAGCAGTTCGGGGTCCAGGGAGACCCAGTACTCC.

Regarding this clonotype: Since a much larger clone is just one base distant, this may be a read error. The chain employs TRBV20-1 and TRBJ2-1; D possibly uses TRBD1 or TRBD2 (5 bases each). This CDR3 has 14 residues. Germline V lookup: CDR1 DFQATT, CDR2 SNEGSKA (reference sequence). V was shortened by 6 bases and J by 12 bases, with 24 bases between the two germline ends. CDR3 residues: CSAEQTGTAFGQFF. CDR3 nucleotides: TGCAGTGCGGAACAGACCGGGACCGCTTTCGGGCAGTTCTTC.

This clonotype was counted ten times or more. This chain connects TRBV15 to TRBJ2-1; D unclear. CDR1 is LNHNV, CDR2 YYDKDF, per germline (reference sequence). V dropped 2 bases and J dropped 0 bases, with 5 bases sitting between them. This CDR3 has 14 amino acids. CDR3 bases: TGTGCCACCAGCAGATCCCACTCCTACAATGAGCAGTTCTTC. It translates to CATSRSHSYNEQFF. The variable domain in full, completed from reference TRBV15 and TRBJ2-1, reads DAMVIQNPRYQVTQFGKPVTLSCSQTLNHNVMYWYQQKSSQAPKLLFHYYDKDFNNEADTPDNFQSRRPNTSFCFLDIRSPGLGDTAMYLCATSRSHSYNEQFFGPGTRLTVL.

This clonotype came up a few times. This chain uses TRBV5-1 with TRBJ2-1; weak D call: TRBD2 (5 bases). V lost 4 bases and J lost 5, with 25 bases in between. This CDR3 is 18 amino acids long. The V gene's germline CDR1 is SGHRS and CDR2 YFSETQ. CDR3 in DNA: TGCGCCAGCAGCCCCGACCGTGGGCGGGTTTGGGATAACAATGAGCAGTTCTTC. Amino acid sequence: CASSPDRGRVWDNNEQFF.

There are many counts of this clonotype. The chain recombines TRBV11-2 with TRBJ1-1; no clear D. The germline CDR1 and CDR2 sequences are SGHAT and FQNNGV. The CDR3 sequence is 14 residues long. V lost 5 bases, J lost 6 bases, and 16 bases lay in between. CDR3 DNA sequence: TGTGCCAGCAGCAACCCATCGGCGGGCGCTGAAGCTTTCTTT. Encoded protein: CASSNPSAGAEAFF.

In this sample, this clonotype turned up many times. The genes are TRBV28 and TRBJ2-7, with 11 bases identical to TRBD2. Germline trimming cut 4 bases from V and 4 bases from J; bases unmatched to any gene: 6. The CDR3 runs 15 residues. In germline, CDR1 is MDHEN, CDR2 SYDVKM. CDR3 DNA sequence: TGTGCCAGCAGTTCGCCGGGACTAGCGGCTTACGAGCAGTACTTC. Encoded protein: CASSSPGLAAYEQYF.

This clonotype was seen many times. The chain combines TRBV20-1 with TRBJ2-3; D possibly uses TRBD1 or TRBD2 (5 bases each). CDR1 DFQATT and CDR2 SNEGSKA come from the germline V gene (reference sequence). The CDR3 runs to 12 residues. Trimming pared 3 bases from V and 5 bases from J, leaving 9 bases between. The CDR3 sequence is CSASQGVDTQYF. In DNA, the CDR3 is TGCAGTGCTAGTCAGGGAGTAGATACGCAGTATTTT.